This entry lists 10 T cell receptor beta chains sequenced from one sample in a study of blood T cell repertoires in COVID-19. Clones were sequenced by immunoSEQ multiplex PCR, and TCRdb holds only the in-frame ones, with some missing. The data hold around 130,000 clones, with around 80% observed a single time. The sequenced material came from peripheral blood. The origin of the receptors is a man aged 55-75 years with active or convalescent COVID-19.

The V gene is TRBV7-3, the J gene TRBJ1-2, with D unresolved. Per the germline V gene, CDR1 is SGHTA and CDR2 is FQGTGA. Trimming took off 3 bases at V and 8 bases at J, with 13 bases between the two ends. The CDR3 loop spans 13 amino acids. The CDR3 loop reads CASSLVLGDGYTF. The CDR3 DNA sequence: TGTGCCAGCAGCTTGGTTTTGGGAGACGGCTACACCTTC.

J is TRBJ2-1 and V is TRBV9; 11 positions agree with TRBD2. Germline assignment: CDR1 SGDLS and CDR2 YYNGEE. This CDR3 comprises 15 residues. V lost 0 bases to trimming and J lost 9 bases; unmatched junction nucleotides: 5. The CDR3 sequence: CASSVVTSGGGEQFF. The CDR3 nucleotides read TGTGCCAGCAGCGTAGTCACTAGCGGGGGTGGTGAGCAGTTCTTC.

A single count supports this clone. The chain recombines TRBV4-2 with TRBJ2-2; D might be TRBD1 (5 bases). Per the germline V gene, CDR1 is LGHNA and CDR2 is YNFKEQ. The CDR3 spans 12 residues. The V and J ends lost 4 bases and 5 bases respectively, with 5 bases between them. The CDR3 sequence is CASSPGTGELFF. The CDR3, as DNA: TGTGCCAGCAGCCCAGGGACCGGGGAGCTGTTTTTT.

The chain is built from TRBV5-1 and TRBJ2-1, with D perhaps matching TRBD2 (6 bases). The CDR3 sequence is 15 residues long. CDR1 is SGHRS and CDR2 is YFSETQ in the germline V gene. Trimming shortened V by 4 bases and J by 5 bases, and 16 bases separated the two germline ends. The DNA for the CDR3 is TGCGCCAGCAGCCACGGGGGTGGATCGAACAATGAGCAGTTCTTC. Its translation: CASSHGGGSNNEQFF.

The V call is TRBV18, the J call TRBJ2-7; TRBD1 matches at 9 bases. This CDR3 has 15 residues. With V trimmed by 2 bases and J by 3 bases, 5 bases remained unmatched. Germline CDR1 is KGHSH and CDR2 is LQKENI. Here the CDR3 reads CASSPAGTGNYEQYF. CDR3 bases: TGTGCCAGCTCACCAGCCGGGACAGGGAACTACGAGCAGTACTTC.

This clone was counted between two and nine times. The rearrangement links TRBV27 to TRBJ1-2; 7 bases fit TRBD1. This CDR3 has 13 residues. The germline V gene encodes CDR1 MNHEY and CDR2 SMNVEV (reference sequence). V gave up 3 bases and J gave up 4 bases; unmatched junction bases: 2. The CDR3 reads CASSFAGGYGYTF. CDR3 sequence (DNA): TGTGCCAGCAGTTTCGCAGGGGGCTATGGCTACACCTTC.

The chain combines TRBV5-1 with TRBJ1-2; 11 bases are a match to TRBD1. Germline CDR1 and CDR2: SGHRS and YFSETQ. The length of the CDR3 is 17 residues. V shed 4 bases, J shed 4 bases, and the junction held 12 bases outside the gene matches. The DNA for the CDR3 is TGCGCCAGCAGCCAAGGACAGGGGGCCCTACTAGGCTATGGCTACACCTTC. Translated: CASSQGQGALLGYGYTF.

This clone was seen a handful of times. This chain links TRBV15 with TRBJ1-5; weak D call: TRBD1 (5 bases). Germline CDR1 LNHNV, CDR2 YYDKDF (reference sequence). The CDR3 spans 13 residues. V dropped 3 bases and J dropped 6 bases, with 9 bases sitting between them. This chain's CDR3 is CATSSGGVQPQHF. The DNA for the CDR3 is TGTGCCACCAGCAGTGGAGGGGTTCAGCCCCAGCATTTT.

CDR3 sequence (DNA): TGTGCCAGCAGCTCCGGACAGGGGACAGGCTACACCTTC. Translated: CASSSGQGTGYTF. V gene TRBV7-2 combines with J gene TRBJ1-2, with 9 nucleotides matching TRBD1. The CDR3 extends over 13 amino acids. Germline CDR1 and CDR2: SGHTA and FQGNSA. The V gene end was trimmed by 4 bases and the J gene end by 8 bases; junction bases not matched to a gene: 5.

The gene calls are TRBV4-3 and TRBJ2-5; D possibly corresponds to TRBD1 (6 bases). Germline V gene lookup returns CDR1 LGHNA and CDR2 YSLEER. V lost 1 base to trimming and J lost 7 bases, with 13 bases between them. CDR3 length equals 14 residues. CDR3 DNA: TGCGCCAGCAGCCAAGGCAGGACAGTAGGGACCCAGTACTTC. The encoded protein is CASSQGRTVGTQYF.